A selection of T cell receptor beta chains follows, all from one sample in a study of HIV-infected patients and healthy controls. TCRdb independently ran MiXCR on the 5' RACE reads; one entry per CDR3 protein. The profile shows about 10,000 distinct CDR3 sequences, over 7% of them singletons. The sequenced material came from blood. These receptors were obtained from an adult in good health. Both conserved end residues are part of each CDR3.

TRBJ2-2	TRBV9	CASSPNTGELFF
TRBJ2-5	TRBV20-1	CSAETGTSAPGETQYF
TRBJ2-6	TRBV12-3/TRBV12-4	CASRGAAGFSGANVLTF
TRBJ2-4	TRBV4-1	CASSQVRLAKNIQYF
TRBJ2-7	TRBV7-2	CASSLGSLPVQEQYF
TRBJ2-1	TRBV12-3/TRBV12-4	CASSMNPDREQFF
TRBJ2-5	TRBV7-9	CASSPRLDQETQYF
TRBJ2-3	TRBV4-3	CASSLEQGHTQYF
TRBJ2-3	TRBV9	CASSVGGGGPTDTQYF
TRBJ2-3	TRBV12-3/TRBV12-4	CASRPGWAWSTDTQYF
TRBJ1-1	TRBV7-9	CASSLGETTVNTEAFF
TRBJ2-6	TRBV29-1	CSARDSHGANVLTF
TRBJ2-3	TRBV28	CASRRTGSTDTQYF
TRBJ2-7	TRBV25-1	CASMAGIYEQYF
TRBJ2-1	TRBV23-1	CASSQCLASSGRRCSYNEQFF
TRBJ2-3	TRBV14	CASSQASGGYSTDTQYF
TRBJ2-7	TRBV12-3/TRBV12-4	CASRTSGGAFEQYF
TRBJ2-3	TRBV20-1	CSAREDMSERDTQYF
TRBJ2-5	TRBV19	CASSTLAGGETQYF
TRBJ2-1	TRBV10-3	CAISERGQGANNEQFF
TRBJ1-1	TRBV19	CASSNTPGGSNTEAFF
TRBJ2-2	TRBV7-2	CASSLDQTGELFF
TRBJ2-7	TRBV18	CASSPDNPQSYEQYF
TRBJ2-7	TRBV10-2	CAIRTSGSYEQYF
TRBJ1-6	TRBV7-6	CASSLGDYNSPLHF
TRBJ1-6	TRBV9	CASSVHDYNSPLHF
TRBJ2-7	TRBV28	CASSLDPSYEQYF
TRBJ2-5	TRBV5-4	CASSLSLAGTQYF